This TCR beta chain was captured in a study of T cell responses to AZD1222 COVID-19 vaccine. Study at large: The study pooled second doses at about 4 or about 12 weeks. General observations from the study: Spike was spanned by vaccine-associated CD4 TCRs, with dominance at 160-218 and 743-854. Breadth and depth of Spike-specific TCRs rose after two AZD1222 doses. Among the donors, most were white British and more were female, and clonal diversity was possibly underestimated.

The table came from immunoSEQ multiplex PCR; TCRdb's copy has only in-frame clones and leaves some out. The profile shows around 140,000 clones, roughly 90% of them singletons. This CDR3 is built from 15 residues. The germline V and J ends were trimmed by 0 bases and 5 bases, with 14 bases remaining between them. CDR1 SGHRS and CDR2 YFSETQ come from the germline V gene. As regards this clone: The antigen remains unidentified.

This TCR came from an adult in good health. Material: peripheral blood, obtained on day 0 of AZD1222 vaccination. The rearrangement joins TRBV5-1 to TRBJ1-2; TRBD1 might be the D (5 bases). The CDR3 nucleotides read TGCGCCAGCAGCTTGGGTAGCGCCAGGGAATATGGCTACACCTTC. Translated, it gives CASSLGSAREYGYTF.